Included here is one T cell receptor beta chain sequence, with context. This clonotype has just a few counts. No antigen is known for it. It has no much larger one-base neighbor in the sample; base qualities were not kept. Explained via the paper, the time point label denotes: approximately 40 days after influenza vaccine administration. CDR1 and CDR2 were assigned from the germline V gene (reference sequence) as SEHNR and FQNEAQ. From the cysteine up to the phenylalanine, the CDR3 has a length of 13 residues. Only the CDR3 DNA stays, 39 bases, in frame from base 1. The trim is 2 bases for V and 9 bases for J, with a gap of 11 bases between the germline ends. The data belong to a study of response to subunit inactivated influenza vaccine (dated by TCRdb to 2017 to 2018). Study-wide context: Deep quantitative T cell receptor repertoire profiling was used in the study to track responses to a trivalent subunit inactivated influenza vaccine. What the study reported, not specific to this receptor: It was suggested by the authors that each seasonal influenza vaccination may recruit only a limited number of new T cells.

Libraries were constructed by RT-PCR. Data came from an Illumina HiSeq 2500. TCRdb reprocessing: public reads trimmed at Q25 with fastp, clones called with MiXCR, in-frame beta chains kept. A single entry per CDR3 protein holds the most common genes and DNA from its merged rows. The sample table contains 430,000 or so distinct CDR3 sequences; only one count was recorded for 9.5% to 12% of them. The ten most abundant clones make up more than 10% of the sample. In this chain, TRBV7-9 is recombined with TRBJ2-1, with the D gene not clear enough to name. The input for sequencing was PBMCs from blood, taken around seven weeks after vaccination. The sequence came from a man aged 50 to 60 who received an inactivated influenza vaccine. Donor details come from another sample of the same person, matched by shared clones. This receptor carries the CDR3 CASSLTGTGEQFF. The nucleotide sequence reads TGTGCCAGCAGCTTAACCGGCACCGGTGAGCAGTTCTTC.